Listed below are T cell receptor beta chains from one sample, sequenced in a study of cytotoxic CD8 clonotypes in ibrutinib-treated CLL. Assay: immunoSEQ multiplex PCR; the TCRdb copy retains only in-frame clones and omits some. Among some 200,000 clones listed, approximately 72% were seen once. Sequencing was performed on PBMCs, taken after 24 months of ibrutinib treatment. The receptors here all came from a human donor with chronic lymphocytic leukemia. Each CDR3 is given with its conserved first and last residue. A D gene is named only where the DNA matches it firmly. Clone size is given for some rows only: seen once, a few or many times, or a class if the clone is expanded.

TRBJ2-5 TRBV4-3 - TRBD2 CASSQGSLAGVVGETQYF
TRBJ1-1 TRBV11-2 few - CASCLEGGTEAFF
TRBJ2-2 TRBV4-2 once TRBD2 CASSQGTSYDPGELFF
TRBJ2-6 TRBV30 - TRBD1 CACRTGKTGAGANVLTF
TRBJ1-5 TRBV21-1 - - CASSRAIMGQPQHF
TRBJ2-7 TRBV5-1 - TRBD2 CASSLPLAGVHEQYF
TRBJ1-2 TRBV6-4 - - CASSDTQSGYGYTF
TRBJ1-2 TRBV4-1 - - CASSQESGGGYRYTF
TRBJ2-7 TRBV9 - TRBD2 CASSPPGLAEPYEQYF
TRBJ2-3 TRBV5-1 - TRBD2 CASSSDTTGGGGYTQYF
TRBJ2-5 TRBV25-1 few - CASSGARRETQYF
TRBJ2-7 TRBV4-3 few - CASSQVTASYEQYF
TRBJ2-1 TRBV18 - - CASSPPGVDEQFF